Each of the 22 T cell receptor beta chains below was sequenced from the same sample in a study of CD8+ T cells in alopecia areata. Treatment meaning: oral pan-JAK inhibitor, 5-10 mg twice daily. The authors extracted RNA and reverse transcribed it into cDNA as the sequencing template. Clones were sequenced by immunoSEQ multiplex PCR, and TCRdb holds only the in-frame ones, with some missing. This repertoire shows more than 95,000 clones, over 75% found once; its top ten account for 11%. The sequencing here drew on CD8+ T cells sorted from blood, taken at approximately week 30, from a patient treated with tofacitinib. The receptor set was obtained from a human donor with alopecia areata.

The rearrangement joins TRBV10-2 to TRBJ2-7; TRBD2 matches at 11 bases. The CDR3 contains 14 residues. Germline V CDR1 and CDR2: WSHSY, SAAADI. Losses at the gene ends were 7 bases for V and 2 bases for J; bases not matched to a gene: 4. The CDR3: CASNLAGGPYEQYF. Here the CDR3 DNA reads TGCGCCAGCAACCTAGCGGGAGGTCCCTACGAGCAGTACTTC.

The sample holds one count of this clone. The J gene is TRBJ2-5, the V gene TRBV4-1, with 9 bases matching TRBD1. The germline V gene has CDR1 MGHRA and CDR2 YSYEKL. V was pared by 1 base and J by 1 base, with 4 bases of the junction left unmatched. CDR3 length: 16 amino acids. The CDR3 sequence: CASSQAGTGLQETQYF. Here the CDR3 DNA reads TGCGCCAGCAGCCAAGCTGGGACAGGGCTCCAAGAGACCCAGTACTTC.

This sequence joins TRBV4-1 and TRBJ2-7, with a tentative D call TRBD2 (5 bases). V lost 3 bases, J lost 7 bases, and 13 bases lay in between. Germline CDR1 is MGHRA and CDR2 is YSYEKL. This CDR3 has 13 amino acids. The CDR3 sequence is CASSQGMPGEQYF. CDR3 DNA: TGCGCCAGCAGCCAGGGGATGCCGGGGGAGCAGTACTTC.

This clone turned up a few times. The chain links TRBV7-9 to TRBJ2-5; 8 nucleotides line up with TRBD1. Germline V gene sequence: CDR1 SEHNR, CDR2 FQNEAQ (reference sequence). The CDR3 is 14 amino acids. With V trimmed by 2 bases and J by 5 bases, 4 bases remained unmatched. Written as DNA, the CDR3 is TGTGCCAGCAGCTTATCAGGGGGCATGGAGACCCAGTACTTC. It encodes CASSLSGGMETQYF.

This sequence joins TRBV4-1 and TRBJ1-2; weak D call: TRBD1 (5 bases). V lost 0 bases to trimming and J lost 0 bases, with 14 bases between them. Germline CDR1 MGHRA, CDR2 YSYEKL. This CDR3 spans 17 amino acids. The CDR3 DNA reads TGCGCCAGCAGCCAAGATCCGTGGGACGGAGCTAACTATGGCTACACCTTC. It encodes CASSQDPWDGANYGYTF.

In nucleotides, the CDR3 is TGCGCCAGCAGCCAAGAGCCGGGACTATCATATTCACCCCTCCACTTT. This codes for CASSQEPGLSYSPLHF. The chain recombines TRBV4-1 with TRBJ1-6; a weak D match, TRBD1 (5 bases). This CDR3 contains 16 residues. CDR1 and CDR2 from the germline V gene are MGHRA and YSYEKL. V shed 0 bases and J shed 8 bases, with 14 bases lying between them.

The chain is built from TRBV30 and TRBJ1-1; D may be TRBD1 (5 bases). Looked up from germline, CDR1 is GTSNPN and CDR2 is SVGIG (reference sequence). Trimming removed 5 bases at V and 1 base at J, with 14 bases between. CDR3 size: 14 residues. CDR3 in DNA: TGTGCCTGGGACTGGGGGACGGAGAACACTGAAGCTTTCTTT. The encoded protein is CAWDWGTENTEAFF.

This clone turned up a few times. CDR3 in amino acids: CASSLRVGERATPPYNEQFF. The CDR3 DNA sequence: TGTGCCAGCAGCTTAAGAGTAGGTGAGCGGGCCACCCCTCCCTACAATGAGCAGTTCTTC. The chain couples TRBV7-8 to TRBJ2-1, with D tentatively TRBD2 (6 bases). Per the germline V gene, CDR1 is SGHVS and CDR2 is FQNEAQ. Trimming cost V 2 bases and J 2 bases, with 25 bases left between them. The CDR3 sequence is 20 residues long.

The V and J genes are TRBV9 and TRBJ2-3, with 7 bases lining up with TRBD2. This CDR3 comprises 16 residues. The V and J ends lost 0 bases and 2 bases, in that order; junction bases with no gene match: 6. CDR1 and CDR2 from the germline V gene are SGDLS and YYNGEE. In DNA, the CDR3 is TGTGCCAGCAGCGTAGCGGCTAGCGGAGCCACAGATACGCAGTATTTT. Protein sequence: CASSVAASGATDTQYF.

The V and J genes are TRBV6-5 and TRBJ2-1; 9 bases match TRBD1. The CDR3 extends over 15 amino acids. V dropped 6 bases and J dropped 6; count of bases not matched to a gene: 9. Per germline, CDR1 MNHEY and CDR2 SVGAGI. CDR3 loop: CASSLMGQGGNEQFF. CDR3 nucleotide sequence: TGTGCCAGCAGCCTGATGGGACAGGGCGGCAATGAGCAGTTCTTC.

The count of this clone is one. J is TRBJ2-7 and V is TRBV28; D is unclear. CDR1 and CDR2 from the germline V gene are MDHEN and SYDVKM. CDR3 size: 11 residues. Trimming took off 7 bases at V and 0 bases at J, with 4 bases between the two ends. The CDR3 loop reads CASTSSYEQYF. The CDR3 DNA is TGTGCCAGCACCAGCTCCTACGAGCAGTACTTC.

The V call is TRBV7-8, the J call TRBJ2-1; 11 bases agree with TRBD2. This CDR3 is 14 amino acids long. J was trimmed by 7 bases and V by 4 bases; bases with no gene match: 3. The germline CDR1 and CDR2 sequences are SGHVS and FQNEAQ. The CDR3 bases are TGTGCCAGCAGCTCCCGGACTAGCGGGAATGAGCAGTTCTTC. It yields the protein CASSSRTSGNEQFF.

About this clone: Distinct nucleotide sequences in the sample also encode this CDR3. The chain employs TRBV2 and TRBJ2-7, with D possibly matching TRBD2 (5 bases). The CDR3 has 13 amino acids. Germline values: CDR1 SNHLY, CDR2 FYNNEI. The germline V and J ends were trimmed by 6 bases and 0 bases, with 9 bases remaining between them. The DNA for the CDR3 is TGTGCCAGCAGATCGGGATCCTCCTACGAGCAGTACTTC. Translating it yields CASRSGSSYEQYF.

Here the CDR3 reads CASSQGGTGVYEQYF. The CDR3 bases are TGTGCCAGCAGCCAGGGAGGGACAGGGGTCTACGAGCAGTACTTC. V gene TRBV7-9 combines with J gene TRBJ2-7, with TRBD1 matching over 10 bases. Trimming took 5 bases from V and 3 from J; bases not matched to a gene: 7. Germline values: CDR1 SEHNR, CDR2 FQNEAQ (reference sequence). The CDR3 length is 15 residues.

This sequence joins TRBV14 and TRBJ1-1, with D maybe TRBD1 (6 bases). Germline V CDR1 and CDR2: SGHDN, FVKESK. V was trimmed by 4 bases and J by 5 bases, leaving 11 bases between them. The CDR3 has 13 amino acids. The CDR3 nucleotides read TGTGCCAGCAGCCTCACAGGGTTTACTGAAGCTTTCTTT. As protein: CASSLTGFTEAFF.

This clone was detected only once. One junction end does not reproduce the germline sequence, and a read error may be involved. This sample includes further DNA sequences coding for the same CDR3. This sequence joins TRBV9 and TRBJ2-3; 8 bases agree with TRBD2. The CDR3 contains 14 residues. CDR1 and CDR2 (germline): SGDLS, YYNGEE. The CDR3 nucleotides are TGTGCCAGTAGCGGGGACCAAAGCACAGATACGCAGTATTTT. The encoded protein is CASSGDQSTDTQYF.

The chain has TRBV4-2 and TRBJ1-5, with 7 bases matching TRBD1. This CDR3 contains 16 residues. The V gene's germline CDR1 is LGHNA and CDR2 YNFKEQ. V was clipped by 0 bases and J by 3 bases; unmatched bases: 5. The CDR3, as DNA: TGTGCCAGCAGCCAAGAACGAGGGACAGTCAATCAGCCCCAGCATTTT. This translates into CASSQERGTVNQPQHF.

The gene calls are TRBV7-9 and TRBJ2-1, with 9 positions matching TRBD2. CDR1 is SEHNR and CDR2 is FQNEAQ in the germline V gene (reference sequence). V lost 8 bases and J lost 7; bases outside the gene matches: 9. The CDR3 extends over 14 amino acids. CDR3 DNA: TGTGCCAGCGATGAACTAGCGGGTGGAAATGAGCAGTTCTTC. This encodes CASDELAGGNEQFF.

V usage is TRBV14 and J usage is TRBJ1-5; D remains ambiguous. CDR3 length equals 14 residues. Germline values: CDR1 SGHDN, CDR2 FVKESK. The ends were cut back, 1 base at V and 2 bases at J, with 6 bases in the middle. This chain's CDR3 is CASSQGGGNQPQHF. The CDR3 DNA sequence: TGTGCCAGCAGCCAAGGTGGGGGCAATCAGCCCCAGCATTTT. Complete variable domain (other parts from reference TRBV14 and TRBJ1-5): EAGVTQFPSHSVIEKGQTVTLRCDPISGHDNLYWYRRVMGKEIKFLLHFVKESKQDESGMPNNRFLAERTGGTYSTLKVQPAELEDSGVYFCASSQGGGNQPQHFGDGTRLSIL.

The chain joins TRBV5-6 to TRBJ2-2; 12 bases fit TRBD2. CDR1 is SGHDT and CDR2 is YYEEEE in the germline V gene. CDR3 size: 16 residues. Trimming at V came to 4 bases and at J to 4 bases, leaving 5 bases not matched to a gene. CDR3 DNA sequence: TGTGCCAGCAGCGCCGGACTAGCGGGACTCACCGGGGAGCTGTTTTTT. As protein: CASSAGLAGLTGELFF. The entire variable domain, with the rest obtained from reference TRBV5-6 and TRBJ2-2, is as follows: DAGVTQSPTHLIKTRGQQVTLRCSPKSGHDTVSWYQQALGQGPQFIFQYYEEEERQRGNFPDRFSGHQFPNYSSELNVNALLLGDSALYLCASSAGLAGLTGELFFGEGSRLTVL.

As regards this clone: The same CDR3 arises from other DNA sequences in this sample as well. This chain links TRBV9 with TRBJ1-1, with TRBD1 identical over 7 bases. The CDR3 has 14 amino acids. The germline V gene encodes CDR1 SGDLS and CDR2 YYNGEE. The V gene end was trimmed by 2 bases and the J gene end by 1 base; junction bases not matched to a gene: 2. This chain's CDR3 is CASSVGTENTEAFF. The CDR3 DNA is TGTGCCAGCAGCGTGGGGACAGAGAACACTGAAGCTTTCTTT.

The rearrangement uses TRBV4-2 and TRBJ2-5; TRBD2 matches at 8 bases. The CDR3 spans 16 residues. Germline loops: CDR1 LGHNA, CDR2 YNFKEQ. Unmatched junction bases numbered 11, after V lost 5 bases and J lost 3 bases. The CDR3, as DNA: TGTGCCAGCAGCGAGGGGGGACTAGAGGAAAAAGAGACCCAGTACTTC. This translates into CASSEGGLEEKETQYF.